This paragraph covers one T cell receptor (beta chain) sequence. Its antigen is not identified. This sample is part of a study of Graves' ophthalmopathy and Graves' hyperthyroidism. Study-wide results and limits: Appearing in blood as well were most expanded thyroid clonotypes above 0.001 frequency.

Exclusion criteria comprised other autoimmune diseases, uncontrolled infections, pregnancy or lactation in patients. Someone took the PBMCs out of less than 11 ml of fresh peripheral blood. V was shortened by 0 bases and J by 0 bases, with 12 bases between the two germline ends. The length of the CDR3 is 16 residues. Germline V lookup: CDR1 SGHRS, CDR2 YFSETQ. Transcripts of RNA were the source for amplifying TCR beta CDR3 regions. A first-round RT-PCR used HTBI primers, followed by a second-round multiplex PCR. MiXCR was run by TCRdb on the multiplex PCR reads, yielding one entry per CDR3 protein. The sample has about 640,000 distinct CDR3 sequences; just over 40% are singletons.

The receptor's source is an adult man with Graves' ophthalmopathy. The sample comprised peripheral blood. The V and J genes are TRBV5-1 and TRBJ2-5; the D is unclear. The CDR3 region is CASSLALGMNQETQYF. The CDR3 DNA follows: TGCGCCAGCAGCTTGGCCTTAGGAATGAACCAAGAGACCCAGTACTTC.